The text below deals with one TCR beta chain. Original analysis: Reference gene primer amplification gave estimated nucleated cell counts. Data came from immunoSEQ multiplex PCR; TCRdb stores just in-frame clones and leaves some out. From that table come the V and J calls and clone size; the DNA was used to work out D and trimming. The profile shows some 140,000 clones, 79% of them singletons. The source of the sample is a study of blood T cell repertoires in COVID-19. Background on the study: Acute and convalescent COVID-19 samples came from the United States, Italy and Spain. T cells, B-cell-depleted T cells, or PBMCs provided the cDNA or gDNA that served as material.

Germline CDR1 SGHTA, CDR2 FQGTGA. J lost 1 base, V lost 3 bases, and 5 bases had no gene match. The CDR3 contains 16 residues. The receptor was derived from a man between 60 and 75 years old with acute or convalescent COVID-19. The sequencing input was peripheral blood. The gene calls are TRBV7-3 and TRBJ2-1; TRBD1 aligns across 8 bases. The CDR3: CASSLTRTGSYNEQFF. As DNA, the CDR3 is TGTGCCAGCAGCTTGACCCGGACAGGGTCCTACAATGAGCAGTTCTTC.